This T cell receptor (beta chain) was identified during a study of CXCR3-negative and CXCR3-positive naive CD8 T cells. Regarding the study as a whole: Naive CXCR3-negative and CXCR3-positive cells had similar TRBV-TRBJ usage; memory differed. In CXCR3-positive naive cells, the TRB CDR3s were more hydrophobic than in CXCR3-negative naive cells.

Germline-derived CDR1 and CDR2 are SGHAT and FQNNGV. CDR3 length: 15 residues. UMI-labeled 5' RACE TRB cDNA libraries were prepared from the cells. TCRdb reprocessed the 5' RACE reads, with one entry per CDR3 protein and no DNA. The specimen's table records roughly 110,000 distinct CDR3 sequences. As to this clonotype: Antigen unknown.

Naive CD8+ T cells had a CD45RO-CCR7+CD27+CD95- phenotype. The chain uses TRBV11-2 and TRBJ2-1; lacking DNA, the TRBD1 call made by TCRdb goes unchecked. The source is a human donor in good health. Some clones in this sample may be carry-over from other donors' samples. The sample comprised naive CXCR3+ CD8+ T cells from blood. Regarding subset: CD45RO-CCR7+CD27+CD95- naive CD8+ T cells expressing CXCR3 (TNR3+). Here the CDR3 reads CASSLTLGGQAEQFF.